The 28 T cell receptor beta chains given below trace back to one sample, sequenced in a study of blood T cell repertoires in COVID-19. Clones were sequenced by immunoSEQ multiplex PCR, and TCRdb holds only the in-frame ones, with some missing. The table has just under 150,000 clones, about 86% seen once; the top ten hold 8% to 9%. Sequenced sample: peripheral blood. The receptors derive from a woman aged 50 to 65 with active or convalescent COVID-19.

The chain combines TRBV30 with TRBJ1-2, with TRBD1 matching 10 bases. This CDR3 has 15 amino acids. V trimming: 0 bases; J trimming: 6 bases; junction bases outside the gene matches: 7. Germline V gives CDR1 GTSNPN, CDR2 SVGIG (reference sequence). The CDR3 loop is CAWSVVPGTGDGYTF. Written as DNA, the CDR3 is TGTGCCTGGAGTGTAGTCCCCGGGACAGGGGATGGCTACACCTTC.

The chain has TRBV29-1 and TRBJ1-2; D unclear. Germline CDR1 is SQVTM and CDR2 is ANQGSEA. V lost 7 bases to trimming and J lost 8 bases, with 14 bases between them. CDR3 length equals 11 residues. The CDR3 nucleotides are TGCAGCGCCGCCGGCGGGAACGGCTACACCTTC. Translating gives CSAAGGNGYTF.

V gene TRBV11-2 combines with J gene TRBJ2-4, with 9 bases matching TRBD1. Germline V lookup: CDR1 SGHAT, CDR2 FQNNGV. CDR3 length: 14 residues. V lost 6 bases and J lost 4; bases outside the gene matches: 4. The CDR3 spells CASRWGTGKNIQYF. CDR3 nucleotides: TGTGCCAGCAGGTGGGGGACAGGGAAAAACATTCAGTACTTC.

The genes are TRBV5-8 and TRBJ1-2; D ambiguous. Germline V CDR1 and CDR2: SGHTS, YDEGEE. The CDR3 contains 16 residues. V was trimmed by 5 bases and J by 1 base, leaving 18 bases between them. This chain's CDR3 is CASSLFKTGSNYGYTF. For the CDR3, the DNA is TGTGCCAGCAGTCTCTTCAAGACCGGGAGTAACTATGGCTACACCTTC.

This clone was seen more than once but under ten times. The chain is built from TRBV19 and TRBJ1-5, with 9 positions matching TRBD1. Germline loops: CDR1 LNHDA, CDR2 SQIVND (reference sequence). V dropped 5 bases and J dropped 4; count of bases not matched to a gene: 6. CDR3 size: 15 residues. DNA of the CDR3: TGTGCCAGTAGTCCGGACAGGGGCTTTAATCAGCCCCAGCATTTT. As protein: CASSPDRGFNQPQHF. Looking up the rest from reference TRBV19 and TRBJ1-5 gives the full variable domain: DGGITQSPKYLFRKEGQNVTLSCEQNLNHDAMYWYRQDPGQGLRLIYYSQIVNDFQKGDIAEGYSVSREKKESFPLTVTSAQKNPTAFYLCASSPDRGFNQPQHFGDGTRLSIL.

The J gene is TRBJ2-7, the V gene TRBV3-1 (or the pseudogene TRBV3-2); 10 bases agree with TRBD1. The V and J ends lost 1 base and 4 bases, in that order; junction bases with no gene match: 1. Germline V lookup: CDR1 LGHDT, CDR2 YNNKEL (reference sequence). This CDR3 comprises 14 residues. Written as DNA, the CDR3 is TGTGCCAGCAGCCAAGGGGGACAGGGGTACGAGCAGTACTTC. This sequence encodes CASSQGGQGYEQYF.

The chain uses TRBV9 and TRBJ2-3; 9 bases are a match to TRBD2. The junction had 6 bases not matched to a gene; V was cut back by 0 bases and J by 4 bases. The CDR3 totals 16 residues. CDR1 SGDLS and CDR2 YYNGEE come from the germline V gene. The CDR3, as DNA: TGTGCCAGCAGCGTAGGGACTAGCGCAAAGGCAGATACGCAGTATTTT. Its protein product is CASSVGTSAKADTQYF.

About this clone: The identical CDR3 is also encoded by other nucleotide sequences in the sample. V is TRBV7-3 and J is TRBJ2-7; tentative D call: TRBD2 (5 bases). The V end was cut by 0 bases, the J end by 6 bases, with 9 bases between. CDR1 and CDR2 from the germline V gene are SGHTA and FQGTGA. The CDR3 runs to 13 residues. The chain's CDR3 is CASSLTGGFEQYF. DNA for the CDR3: TGTGCCAGCAGCTTAACTGGCGGGTTCGAGCAGTACTTC. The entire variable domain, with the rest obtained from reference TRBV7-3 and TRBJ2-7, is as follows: GAGVSQTPSNKVTEKGKYVELRCDPISGHTALYWYRQSLGQGPEFLIYFQGTGAADDSGLPNDRFFAVRPEGSVSTLKIQRTERGDSAVYLCASSLTGGFEQYFGPGTRLTVT.

This CDR3 reads CASSFGGYSNQPQHF. In nucleotides, the CDR3 is TGTGCCAGCAGCTTCGGAGGTTATAGCAATCAGCCCCAGCATTTT. The gene calls are TRBV7-6 and TRBJ1-5; D gene uncertain. Germline V gives CDR1 SGHVS, CDR2 FNYEAQ. The CDR3 length is 15 residues. The germline V and J ends were trimmed by 3 bases and 0 bases, with 9 bases remaining between them.

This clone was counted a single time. Here the CDR3 reads CASSWTVPNYGYTF. Here the CDR3 DNA reads TGTGCCAGCAGTTGGACAGTCCCTAACTATGGCTACACCTTC. The chain employs TRBV6-2 or TRBV6-3 and TRBJ1-2; the D gene is possibly TRBD1 (6 bases). V lost 4 bases, J lost 0 bases, and 9 bases lay in between. Germline-derived CDR1 and CDR2 are MNHEY and SVGEGT. This CDR3 is built from 14 residues.

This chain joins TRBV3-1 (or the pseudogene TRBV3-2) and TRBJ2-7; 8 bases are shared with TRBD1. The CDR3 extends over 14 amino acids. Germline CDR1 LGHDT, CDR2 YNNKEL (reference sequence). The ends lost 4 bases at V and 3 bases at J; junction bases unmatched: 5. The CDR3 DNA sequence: TGTGCCAGCAGCCTTCGGACAGGGATCTACGAGCAGTACTTC. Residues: CASSLRTGIYEQYF.

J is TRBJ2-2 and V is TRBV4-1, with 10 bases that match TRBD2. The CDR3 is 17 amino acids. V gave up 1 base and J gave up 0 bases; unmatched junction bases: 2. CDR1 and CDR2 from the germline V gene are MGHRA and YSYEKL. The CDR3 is CASSQGLAGANTGELFF. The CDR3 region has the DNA TGCGCCAGCAGCCAAGGGCTAGCGGGAGCGAACACCGGGGAGCTGTTTTTT.

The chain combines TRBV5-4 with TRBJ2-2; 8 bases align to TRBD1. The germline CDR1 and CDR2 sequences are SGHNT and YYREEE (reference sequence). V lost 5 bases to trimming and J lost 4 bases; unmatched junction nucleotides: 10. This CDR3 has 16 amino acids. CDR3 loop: CASRPGQGSSTGELFF. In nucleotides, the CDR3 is TGTGCCAGCAGACCCGGACAGGGAAGCTCCACCGGGGAGCTGTTTTTT. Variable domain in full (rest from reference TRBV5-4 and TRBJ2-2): ETGVTQSPTHLIKTRGQQVTLRCSSQSGHNTVSWYQQALGQGPQFIFQYYREEENGRGNFPPRFSGLQFPNYSSELNVNALELDDSALYLCASRPGQGSSTGELFFGEGSRLTVL.

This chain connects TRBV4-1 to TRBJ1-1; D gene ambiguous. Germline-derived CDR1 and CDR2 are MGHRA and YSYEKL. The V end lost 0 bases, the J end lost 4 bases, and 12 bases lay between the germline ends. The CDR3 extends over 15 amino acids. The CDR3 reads CASSQEGEAVTEAFF. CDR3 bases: TGCGCCAGCAGCCAAGAAGGAGAAGCTGTCACTGAAGCTTTCTTT.

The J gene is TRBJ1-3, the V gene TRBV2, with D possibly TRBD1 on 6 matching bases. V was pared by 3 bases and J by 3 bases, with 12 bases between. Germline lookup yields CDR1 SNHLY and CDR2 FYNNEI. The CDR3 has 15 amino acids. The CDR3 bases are TGTGCCAGCAGTGATCTGGGGGCGCTTGGAAACACCATATATTTT. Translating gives CASSDLGALGNTIYF.

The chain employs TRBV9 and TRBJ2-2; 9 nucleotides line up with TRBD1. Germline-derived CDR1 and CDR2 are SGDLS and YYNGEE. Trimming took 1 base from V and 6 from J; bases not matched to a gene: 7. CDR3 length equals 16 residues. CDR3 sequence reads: CASSVQTGGRPGELFF. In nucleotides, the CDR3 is TGTGCCAGCAGCGTACAAACAGGGGGCCGACCCGGGGAGCTGTTTTTT.

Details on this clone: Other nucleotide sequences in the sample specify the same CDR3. The CDR3 region has the DNA TGTGCCAGCAGTTACTCGACAGGGGATCTGAACACTGAAGCTTTCTTT. Amino acids: CASSYSTGDLNTEAFF. The genes are TRBV6-2 or TRBV6-3 and TRBJ1-1; 8 positions agree with TRBD1. CDR1 MNHEY and CDR2 SVGEGT come from the germline V gene. With 0 bases clipped from V and 0 bases from J, the junction kept 3 bases outside the gene matches. This CDR3 has 16 residues.

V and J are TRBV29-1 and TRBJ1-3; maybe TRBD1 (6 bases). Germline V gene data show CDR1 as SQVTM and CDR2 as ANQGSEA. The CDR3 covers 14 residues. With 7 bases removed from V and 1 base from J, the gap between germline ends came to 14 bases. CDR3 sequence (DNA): TGCAGCGGCAGGGGAGAAGGATCTGGAAACACCATATATTTT. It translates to CSGRGEGSGNTIYF.

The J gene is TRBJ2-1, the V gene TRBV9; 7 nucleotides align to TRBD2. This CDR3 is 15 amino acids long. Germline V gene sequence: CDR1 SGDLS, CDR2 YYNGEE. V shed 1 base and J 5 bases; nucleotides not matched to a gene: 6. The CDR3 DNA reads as TGTGCCAGCAGCGTATGGGGGGAGGGAAACAATGAGCAGTTCTTC. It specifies CASSVWGEGNNEQFF. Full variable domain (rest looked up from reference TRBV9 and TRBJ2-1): DSGVTQTPKHLITATGQRVTLRCSPRSGDLSVYWYQQSLDQGLQFLIQYYNGEERAKGNILERFSAQQFPDLHSELNLSSLELGDSALYFCASSVWGEGNNEQFFGPGTRLTVL.

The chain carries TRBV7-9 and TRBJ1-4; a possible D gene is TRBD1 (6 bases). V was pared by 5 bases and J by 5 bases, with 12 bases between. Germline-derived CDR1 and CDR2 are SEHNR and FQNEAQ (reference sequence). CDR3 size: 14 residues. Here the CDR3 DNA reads TGTGCCAGCAGCCTCGCCACAGGGAATGAAAAACTGTTTTTT. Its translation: CASSLATGNEKLFF.

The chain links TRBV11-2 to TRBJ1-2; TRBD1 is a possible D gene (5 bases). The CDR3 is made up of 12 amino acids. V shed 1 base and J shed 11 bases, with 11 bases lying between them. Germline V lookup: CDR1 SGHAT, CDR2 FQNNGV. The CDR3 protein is CASSLGAGRYTF. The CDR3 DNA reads TGTGCCAGCAGCTTAGGGGCAGGGAGGTACACCTTC.

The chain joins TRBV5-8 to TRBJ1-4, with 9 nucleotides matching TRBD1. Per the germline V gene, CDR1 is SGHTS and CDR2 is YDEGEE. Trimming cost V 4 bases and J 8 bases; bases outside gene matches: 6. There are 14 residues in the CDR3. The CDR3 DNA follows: TGTGCCAGCAGCCGACAGGGGGTCAACGAAAAACTGTTTTTT. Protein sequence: CASSRQGVNEKLFF. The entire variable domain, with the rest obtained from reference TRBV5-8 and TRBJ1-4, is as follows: EAGVTQSPTHLIKTRGQQATLRCSPISGHTSVYWYQQALGLGLQFLLWYDEGEERNRGNFPPRFSGRQFPNYSSELNVNALELEDSALYLCASSRQGVNEKLFFGSGTQLSVL.

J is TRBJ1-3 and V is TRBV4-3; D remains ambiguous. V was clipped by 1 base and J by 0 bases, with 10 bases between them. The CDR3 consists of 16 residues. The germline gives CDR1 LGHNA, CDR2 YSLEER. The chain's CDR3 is CASSQGEGFSGNTIYF. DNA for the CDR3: TGCGCCAGCAGCCAAGGGGAGGGCTTCTCTGGAAACACCATATATTTT.

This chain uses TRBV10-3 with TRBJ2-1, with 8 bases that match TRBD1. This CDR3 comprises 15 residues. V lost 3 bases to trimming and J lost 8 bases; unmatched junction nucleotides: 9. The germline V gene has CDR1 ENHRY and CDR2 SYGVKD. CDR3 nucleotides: TGTGCCATCAGTGAACCAGGGACAGGTTGGGATGAGCAGTTCTTC. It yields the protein CAISEPGTGWDEQFF.

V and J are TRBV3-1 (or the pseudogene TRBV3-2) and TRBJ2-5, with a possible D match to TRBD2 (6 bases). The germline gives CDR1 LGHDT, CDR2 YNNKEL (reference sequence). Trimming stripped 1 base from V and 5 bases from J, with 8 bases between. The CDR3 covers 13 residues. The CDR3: CASSQGRGETQYF. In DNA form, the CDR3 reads TGTGCCAGCAGCCAAGGCCGGGGGGAGACCCAGTACTTC.

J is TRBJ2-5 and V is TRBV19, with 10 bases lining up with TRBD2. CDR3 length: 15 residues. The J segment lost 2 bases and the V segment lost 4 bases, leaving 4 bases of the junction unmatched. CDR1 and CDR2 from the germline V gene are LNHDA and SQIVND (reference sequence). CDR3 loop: CASSTGTSEQETQYF. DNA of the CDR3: TGTGCCAGTAGTACCGGGACTAGCGAGCAAGAGACCCAGTACTTC.

CDR3 loop: CASSYGGNWNEKLFF. In nucleotides, the CDR3 is TGTGCCAGCAGTTACGGGGGGAATTGGAATGAAAAACTGTTTTTT. The rearrangement joins TRBV6-5 to TRBJ1-4, with D possibly matching TRBD1 (5 bases). Per the germline V gene, CDR1 is MNHEY and CDR2 is SVGAGI. The CDR3 is made up of 15 amino acids. Trimming removed 2 bases from V and 5 bases from J, with 12 bases in between.

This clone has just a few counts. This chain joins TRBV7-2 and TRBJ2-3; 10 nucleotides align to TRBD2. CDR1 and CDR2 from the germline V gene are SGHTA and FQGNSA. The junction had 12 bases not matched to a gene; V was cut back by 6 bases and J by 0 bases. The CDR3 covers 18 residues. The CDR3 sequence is CASRLLAGYWGSTDTQYF. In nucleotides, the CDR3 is TGTGCCAGCAGGTTACTAGCGGGGTATTGGGGGAGCACAGATACGCAGTATTTT.